This TCR beta chain was recovered during a study of tumor-infiltrating lymphocytes in primary liver carcinoma. Germline loops: CDR1 MDHEN, CDR2 SYDVKM. The CDR3 runs to 15 residues. Trimming removed 6 bases from V and 7 bases from J, with 19 bases in between. In addition to blood RNA drawn from unsorted whole blood, germline DNA was extracted. Starting material of around 460 ng total RNA yielded TCR beta cDNA via a constant-region primer. TCR beta libraries came from three nested multiplex PCR rounds using slightly modified ARM-PCR. The first two PCR rounds used TRBV1-TRBV30 forward primers with a C-beta reverse primer, 10 cycles each. MiXCR was run by TCRdb on the multiplex PCR reads, yielding one entry per CDR3 protein. The repertoire holds 150,000 to 200,000 distinct CDR3 sequences, with about 55% as singletons.

This clonotype originated in a man in his forties with primary liver carcinoma and hepatitis B virus infection. The V and J genes are TRBV28 and TRBJ1-5; D gene ambiguous. The sequenced sample consisted of peripheral blood. The CDR3 nucleotides are TGTGCCAGCAGAGATACAGAGGGAGCTGGCCAGCCCCAGCATTTT. Residues: CASRDTEGAGQPQHF.